This T cell receptor (beta chain) was sequenced in a study of blood T cell repertoires in COVID-19. Overall study context: Both acute and convalescent COVID-19 samples were obtained from the United States, Italy and Spain. PBMCs, B-cell-depleted T cells, or T cells provided the cDNA or gDNA that made up the material.

Patients of the Seattle cohort, enrolled during active infection, were followed longitudinally. Per the germline V gene, CDR1 is SGDLS and CDR2 is YYNGEE. This CDR3 is built from 14 residues. V lost 5 bases and J 7 bases, leaving 13 bases between the germline ends. This clone came up a few times. Authors' analysis steps: Amplification with reference gene primers provided the estimates of nucleated cell counts. Some clones are missing from TCRdb's copy, which holds only in-frame ones; the method was immunoSEQ multiplex PCR. V, J and clone size were drawn from that table, and D and trimming were deduced from the DNA. The table has some 230,000 clones, 82% seen once.

The chain is built from TRBV9 and TRBJ1-6; D may be TRBD1 (6 bases). The receptor was isolated from an elderly woman with COVID-19, enrolled during active disease. The specimen was peripheral blood. This CDR3 is CASREDRNNSPLHF. The CDR3 nucleotides are TGTGCCAGCAGAGAAGACAGGAACAATTCACCCCTCCACTTT.